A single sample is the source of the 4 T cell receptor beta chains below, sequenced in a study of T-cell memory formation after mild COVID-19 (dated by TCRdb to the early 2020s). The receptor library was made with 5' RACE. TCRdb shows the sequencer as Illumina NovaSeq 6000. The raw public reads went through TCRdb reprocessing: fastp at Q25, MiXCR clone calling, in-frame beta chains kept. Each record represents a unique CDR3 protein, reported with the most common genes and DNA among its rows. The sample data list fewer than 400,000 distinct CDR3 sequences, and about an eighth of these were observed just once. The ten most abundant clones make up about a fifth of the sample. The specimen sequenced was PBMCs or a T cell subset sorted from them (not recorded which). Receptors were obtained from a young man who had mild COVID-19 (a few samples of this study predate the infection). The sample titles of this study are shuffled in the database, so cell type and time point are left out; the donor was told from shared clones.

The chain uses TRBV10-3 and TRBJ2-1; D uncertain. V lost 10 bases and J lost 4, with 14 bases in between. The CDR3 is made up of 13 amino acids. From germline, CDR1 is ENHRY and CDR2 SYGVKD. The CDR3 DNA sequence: TGTGCCACGCTCACCCCACTATACAATGAGCAGTTCTTC. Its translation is CATLTPLYNEQFF.

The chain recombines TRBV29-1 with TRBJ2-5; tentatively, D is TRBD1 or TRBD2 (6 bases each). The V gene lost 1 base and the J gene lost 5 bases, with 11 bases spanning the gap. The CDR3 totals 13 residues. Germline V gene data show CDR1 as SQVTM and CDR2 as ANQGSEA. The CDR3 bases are TGCAGCGTTGAAGGGGGGGCTCGGGAGACCCAGTACTTC. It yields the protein CSVEGGARETQYF.

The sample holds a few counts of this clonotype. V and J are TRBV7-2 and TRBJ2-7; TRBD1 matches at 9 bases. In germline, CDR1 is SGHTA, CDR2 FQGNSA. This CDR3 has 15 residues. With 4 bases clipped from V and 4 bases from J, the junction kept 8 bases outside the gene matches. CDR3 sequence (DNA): TGTGCCAGCAGCTCCCCCGGGACAGGGATATACGAGCAGTACGTC. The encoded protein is CASSSPGTGIYEQYV.

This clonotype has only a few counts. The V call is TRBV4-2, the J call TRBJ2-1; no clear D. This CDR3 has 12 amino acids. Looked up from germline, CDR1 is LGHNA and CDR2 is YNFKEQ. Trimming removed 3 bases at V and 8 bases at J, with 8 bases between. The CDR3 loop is CASSHLGDEQFF. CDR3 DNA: TGTGCCAGCAGCCATCTTGGCGATGAGCAGTTCTTC.